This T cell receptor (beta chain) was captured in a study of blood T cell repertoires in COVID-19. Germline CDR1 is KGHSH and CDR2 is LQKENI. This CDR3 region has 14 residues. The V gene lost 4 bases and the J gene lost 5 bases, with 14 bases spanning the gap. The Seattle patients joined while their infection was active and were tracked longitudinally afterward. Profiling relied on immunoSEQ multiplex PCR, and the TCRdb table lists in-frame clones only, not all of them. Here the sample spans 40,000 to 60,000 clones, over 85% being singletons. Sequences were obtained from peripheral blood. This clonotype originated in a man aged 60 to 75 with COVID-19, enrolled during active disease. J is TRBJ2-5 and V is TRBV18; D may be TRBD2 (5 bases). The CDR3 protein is CASSRSSSSETQYF. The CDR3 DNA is TGTGCCAGCTCACGCTCTAGCAGCTCGGAGACCCAGTACTTC. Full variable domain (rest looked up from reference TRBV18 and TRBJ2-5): NAGVMQNPRHLVRRRGQEARLRCSPMKGHSHVYWYRQLPEEGLKFMVYLQKENIIDESGMPKERFSAEFPKEGPSILRIQQVVRGDSAAYFCASSRSSSSETQYFGPGTRLLVL.